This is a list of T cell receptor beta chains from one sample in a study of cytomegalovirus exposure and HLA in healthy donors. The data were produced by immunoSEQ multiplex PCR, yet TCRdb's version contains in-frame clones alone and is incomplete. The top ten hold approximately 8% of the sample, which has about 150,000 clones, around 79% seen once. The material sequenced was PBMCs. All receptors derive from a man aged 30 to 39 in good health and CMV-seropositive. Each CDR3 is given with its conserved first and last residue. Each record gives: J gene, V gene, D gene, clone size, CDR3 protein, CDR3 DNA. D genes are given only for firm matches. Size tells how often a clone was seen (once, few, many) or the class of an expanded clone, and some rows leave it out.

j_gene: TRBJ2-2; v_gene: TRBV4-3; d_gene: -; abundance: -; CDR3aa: CASSRVPPPTGELFF; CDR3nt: TGCGCCAGCAGCCGAGTTCCCCCCCCCACCGGGGAGCTGTTTTTT
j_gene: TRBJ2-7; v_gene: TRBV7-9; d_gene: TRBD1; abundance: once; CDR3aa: CASSLGQGFSYEQYF; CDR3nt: TGTGCCAGCAGCTTAGGACAGGGGTTCTCCTACGAGCAGTACTTC
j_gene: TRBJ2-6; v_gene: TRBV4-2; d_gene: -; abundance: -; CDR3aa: CASSPHQGGYGANVLTF; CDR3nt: TGTGCCAGCAGCCCTCATCAGGGAGGTTACGGGGCCAACGTCCTGACTTTC
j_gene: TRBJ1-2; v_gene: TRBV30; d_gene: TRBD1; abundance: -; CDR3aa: CAWTGGNGYTF; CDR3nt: TGTGCCTGGACAGGGGGAAATGGCTACACCTTC
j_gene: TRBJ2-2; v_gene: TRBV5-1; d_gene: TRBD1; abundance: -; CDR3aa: CASSLDRGRFTGELFF; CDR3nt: TGCGCCAGCAGCTTGGACAGGGGACGTTTTACCGGGGAGCTGTTTTTT
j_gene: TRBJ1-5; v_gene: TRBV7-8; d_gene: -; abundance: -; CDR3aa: CASSFRGYNSNQPQHF; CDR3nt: TGTGCCAGCAGCTTTAGGGGGTACAATAGCAATCAGCCCCAGCATTTT
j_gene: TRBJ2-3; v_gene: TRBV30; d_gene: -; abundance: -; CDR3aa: CAWSVGGTPDTQYF; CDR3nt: TGTGCCTGGAGTGTCGGTGGGACTCCAGATACGCAGTATTTT
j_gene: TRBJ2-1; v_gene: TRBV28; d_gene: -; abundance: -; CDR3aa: CASSSQGRAYNEQFF; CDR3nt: TGTGCCAGCAGTTCACAGGGACGGGCGTACAATGAGCAGTTCTTC
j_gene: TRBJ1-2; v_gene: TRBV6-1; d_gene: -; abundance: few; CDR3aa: CASSEAFGGNYGYTF; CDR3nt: TGTGCCAGCAGTGAAGCCTTCGGGGGTAACTATGGCTACACCTTC
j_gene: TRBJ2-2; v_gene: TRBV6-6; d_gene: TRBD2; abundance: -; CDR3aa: CASGIPSGGRTGELFF; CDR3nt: TGTGCCAGCGGTATACCGAGCGGGGGTCGCACCGGGGAGCTGTTTTTT
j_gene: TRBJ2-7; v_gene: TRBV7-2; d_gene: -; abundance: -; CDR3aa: CASSLQREQYF; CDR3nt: TGTGCCAGCAGCTTACAGCGCGAGCAGTACTTC
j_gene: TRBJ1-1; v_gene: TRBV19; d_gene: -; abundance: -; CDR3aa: CASSTQNQNTEAFF; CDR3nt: TGTGCCAGTAGTACCCAGAACCAGAACACTGAAGCTTTCTTT
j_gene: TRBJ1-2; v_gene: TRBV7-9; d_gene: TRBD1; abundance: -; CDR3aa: CSSSFSDRSGVYGYTF; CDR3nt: TGTTCCAGCAGTTTCTCGGACAGGTCGGGAGTCTATGGCTACACCTTC
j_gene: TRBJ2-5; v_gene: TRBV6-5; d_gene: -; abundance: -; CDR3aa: CASSRTLRGETQYF; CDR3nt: TGTGCCAGCAGTAGGACCCTCCGCGGGGAGACCCAGTACTTC
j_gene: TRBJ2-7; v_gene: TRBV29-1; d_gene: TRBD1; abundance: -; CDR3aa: CSALDRDYEQYF; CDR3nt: TGCAGCGCCCTGGACAGGGACTACGAGCAGTACTTC
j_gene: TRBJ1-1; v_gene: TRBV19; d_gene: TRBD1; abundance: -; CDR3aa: CASSTGGSRMNTEAFF; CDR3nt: TGTGCCAGTAGTACAGGGGGCAGCCGCATGAACACTGAAGCTTTCTTT
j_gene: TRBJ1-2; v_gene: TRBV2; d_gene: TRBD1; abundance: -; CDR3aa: CASSEAQGADGYTF; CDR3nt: TGTGCCAGCAGTGAGGCGCAGGGGGCGGATGGCTACACCTTC
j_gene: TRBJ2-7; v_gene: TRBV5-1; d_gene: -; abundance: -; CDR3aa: CASSLSWAYEQYF; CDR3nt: TGCGCCAGCAGCTTATCATGGGCCTACGAGCAGTACTTC
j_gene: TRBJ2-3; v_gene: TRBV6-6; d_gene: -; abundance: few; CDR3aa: CASSYSDSRGTDTQYF; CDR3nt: TGTGCCAGCAGTTACAGTGACTCGAGAGGAACAGATACGCAGTATTTT
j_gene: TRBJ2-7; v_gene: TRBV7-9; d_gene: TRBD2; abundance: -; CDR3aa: CASTPGGGAADEQYF; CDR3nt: TGTGCCAGCACCCCAGGCGGGGGGGCCGCGGACGAGCAGTACTTC
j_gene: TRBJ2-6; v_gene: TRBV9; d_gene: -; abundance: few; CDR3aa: CASSVEGVSSGANVLTF; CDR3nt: TGTGCCAGCAGCGTAGAAGGAGTAAGCTCTGGGGCCAACGTCCTGACTTTC
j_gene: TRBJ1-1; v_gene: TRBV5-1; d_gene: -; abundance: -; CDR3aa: CASSFEGLYTEAFF; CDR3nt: TGCGCCAGCAGCTTTGAGGGATTGTACACTGAAGCTTTCTTT
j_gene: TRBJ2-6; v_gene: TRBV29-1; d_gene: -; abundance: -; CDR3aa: CSAYSGANVLTF; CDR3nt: TGCAGCGCCTACTCTGGGGCCAACGTCCTGACTTTC
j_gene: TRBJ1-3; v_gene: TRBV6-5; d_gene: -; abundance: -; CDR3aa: CASSSTPSPGNTIYF; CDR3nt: TGTGCCAGCAGTTCAACCCCAAGCCCGGGAAACACCATATATTTT
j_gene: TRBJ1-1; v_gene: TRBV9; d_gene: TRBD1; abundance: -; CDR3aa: CASSSGTGITEAFF; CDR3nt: TGTGCCAGCAGCTCCGGGACAGGGATCACTGAAGCTTTCTTT
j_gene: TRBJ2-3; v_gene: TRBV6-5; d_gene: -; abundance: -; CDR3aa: CASSSEADTQYF; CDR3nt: TGTGCCAGCAGTTCAGAGGCAGATACGCAGTATTTT
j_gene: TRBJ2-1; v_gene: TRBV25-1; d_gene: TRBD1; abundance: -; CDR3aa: CASSEYRGQADEQFF; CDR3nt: TGTGCCAGCAGTGAATATAGGGGGCAGGCGGATGAGCAGTTCTTC
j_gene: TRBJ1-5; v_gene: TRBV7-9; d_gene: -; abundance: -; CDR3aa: CASSLAVGQPQHF; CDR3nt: TGTGCCAGCAGCTTAGCGGTCGGTCAGCCCCAGCATTTT
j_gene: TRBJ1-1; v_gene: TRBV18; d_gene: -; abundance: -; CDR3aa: CASSPAEFYTEAFF; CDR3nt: TGTGCCAGCTCACCAGCGGAGTTTTACACTGAAGCTTTCTTT
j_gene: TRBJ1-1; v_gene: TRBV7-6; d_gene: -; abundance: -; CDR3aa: CASSLMAENTEAFF; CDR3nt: TGTGCCAGCAGCTTAATGGCAGAGAACACTGAAGCTTTCTTT
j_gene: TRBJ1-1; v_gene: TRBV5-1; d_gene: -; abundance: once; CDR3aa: CASSRGQNTEAFF; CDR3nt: TGCGCCAGCAGCAGGGGCCAGAACACTGAAGCCTTCTTT
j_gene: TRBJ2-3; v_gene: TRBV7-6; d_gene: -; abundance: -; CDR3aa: CASSLDRVITFSTDTQYF; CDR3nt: TGTGCCAGCAGCTTAGACAGGGTTATAACCTTTAGCACAGATACGCAGTATTTT
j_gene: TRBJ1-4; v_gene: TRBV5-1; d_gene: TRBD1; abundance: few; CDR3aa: CASSPMGPGQGNEKLFF; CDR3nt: TGCGCCAGCAGCCCTATGGGGCCGGGACAGGGGAATGAAAAACTGTTTTTT
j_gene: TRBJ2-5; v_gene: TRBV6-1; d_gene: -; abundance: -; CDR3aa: CASRAQGETQYF; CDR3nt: TGTGCCAGCAGGGCCCAGGGGGAGACCCAGTACTTC
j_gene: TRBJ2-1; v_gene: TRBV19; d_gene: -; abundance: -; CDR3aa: CASSKHYNEQFF; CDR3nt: TGTGCCAGTAGTAAACACTACAATGAGCAGTTCTTC
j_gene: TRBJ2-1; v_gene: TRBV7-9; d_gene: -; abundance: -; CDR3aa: CASSLDPAGADEQFF; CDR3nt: TGTGCCAGCAGCTTAGACCCGGCAGGGGCGGATGAGCAGTTCTTC
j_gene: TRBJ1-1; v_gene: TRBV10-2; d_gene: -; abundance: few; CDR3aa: CASRPPGGGHTEAFF; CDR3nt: TGCGCCAGCAGGCCTCCCGGGGGAGGCCACACTGAAGCTTTCTTT
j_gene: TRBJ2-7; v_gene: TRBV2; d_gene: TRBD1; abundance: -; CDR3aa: CASSTGTALYEQYF; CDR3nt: TGTGCCAGCAGCACCGGGACAGCACTCTACGAGCAGTACTTC
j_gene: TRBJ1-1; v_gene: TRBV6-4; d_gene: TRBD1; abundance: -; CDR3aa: CASSEGQATEAFF; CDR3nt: TGTGCCAGCAGTGAAGGACAGGCAACTGAAGCTTTCTTT
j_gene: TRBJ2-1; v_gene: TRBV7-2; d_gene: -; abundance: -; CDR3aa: CASSLLRAKDEQFF; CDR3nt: TGTGCCAGCAGCTTACTCAGGGCTAAGGATGAGCAGTTCTTC
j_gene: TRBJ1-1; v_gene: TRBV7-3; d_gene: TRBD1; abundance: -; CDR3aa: CASSPGTGVTEAFF; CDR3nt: TGTGCCAGCAGCCCCGGGACAGGGGTCACTGAAGCTTTCTTT
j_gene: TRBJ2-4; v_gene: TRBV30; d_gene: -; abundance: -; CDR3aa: CAWSPGWTEADGNIQYF; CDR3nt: TGTGCCTGGAGCCCCGGCTGGACAGAGGCCGATGGAAACATTCAGTACTTC
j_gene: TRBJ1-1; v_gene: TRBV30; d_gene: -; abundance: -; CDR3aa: CAWGRRNTEAFF; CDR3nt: TGTGCCTGGGGCCGGAGGAACACTGAAGCTTTCTTT
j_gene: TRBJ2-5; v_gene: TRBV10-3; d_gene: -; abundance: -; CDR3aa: CAISQDSQETQYF; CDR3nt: TGTGCCATCAGCCAAGACAGTCAAGAGACCCAGTACTTC
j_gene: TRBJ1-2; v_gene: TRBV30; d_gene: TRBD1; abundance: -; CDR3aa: CAWSRDSLNYGYTF; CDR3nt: TGTGCCTGGAGTCGGGACAGCCTCAACTATGGCTACACCTTC
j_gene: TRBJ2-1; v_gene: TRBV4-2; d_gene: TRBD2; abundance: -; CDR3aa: CASSPTPGLAGEGPRFF; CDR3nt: TGTGCCAGCAGCCCTACTCCGGGACTAGCGGGAGAAGGCCCCCGGTTCTTC
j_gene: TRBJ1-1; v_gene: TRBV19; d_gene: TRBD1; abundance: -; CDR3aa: CASSPGQPNTEAFF; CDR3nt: TGTGCCAGTAGTCCGGGACAGCCGAACACTGAAGCTTTCTTT
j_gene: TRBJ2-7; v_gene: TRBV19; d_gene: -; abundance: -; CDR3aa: CASSMEPGTLEQYF; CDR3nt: TGTGCCAGTAGTATGGAGCCGGGGACTCTGGAGCAGTACTTC